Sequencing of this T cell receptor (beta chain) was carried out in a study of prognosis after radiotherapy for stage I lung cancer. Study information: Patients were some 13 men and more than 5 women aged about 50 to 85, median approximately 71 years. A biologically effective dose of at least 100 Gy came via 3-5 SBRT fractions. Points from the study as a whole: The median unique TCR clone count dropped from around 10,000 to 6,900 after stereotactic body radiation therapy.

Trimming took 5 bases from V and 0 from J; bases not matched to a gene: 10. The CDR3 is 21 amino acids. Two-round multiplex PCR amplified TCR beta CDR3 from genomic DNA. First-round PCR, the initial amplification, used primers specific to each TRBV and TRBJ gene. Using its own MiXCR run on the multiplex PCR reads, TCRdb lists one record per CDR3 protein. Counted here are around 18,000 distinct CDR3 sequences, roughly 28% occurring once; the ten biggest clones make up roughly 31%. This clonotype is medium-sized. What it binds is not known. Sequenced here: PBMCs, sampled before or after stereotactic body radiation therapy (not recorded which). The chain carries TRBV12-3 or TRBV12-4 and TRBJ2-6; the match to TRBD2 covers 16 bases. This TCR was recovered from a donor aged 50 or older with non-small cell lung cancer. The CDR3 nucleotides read TGTGCCAGCAGTCCCCCAAAGGGACTAGCGGGAGGGCTCTCTGGGGCCAACGTCCTGACTTTC. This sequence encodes CASSPPKGLAGGLSGANVLTF.